This passage covers 31 T cell receptor beta chains from one sample sequenced in a study of cytotoxic CD8 clonotypes in ibrutinib-treated CLL. Libraries were prepared by immunoSEQ multiplex PCR; TCRdb keeps only in-frame clonotypes and omits some of them. The data show 150,000 to 250,000 clones, around 72% seen once. The sequences come from PBMCs, collected after 24 months of ibrutinib treatment. Source of these receptors: a human donor with chronic lymphocytic leukemia.

The CDR3 region is CASSLRGAPGAGGTQYF. As DNA, the CDR3 is TGTGCCAGCAGCTTACGCGGGGCACCTGGGGCGGGTGGGACCCAGTACTTC. The chain uses TRBV7-6 and TRBJ2-5, with D possibly being TRBD2 (6 bases). V dropped 2 bases and J dropped 7 bases, with 23 bases sitting between them. The V gene's germline CDR1 is SGHVS and CDR2 FNYEAQ. This CDR3 spans 17 amino acids.

The J gene is TRBJ2-7, the V gene TRBV5-4; possibly TRBD2 for D (5 bases). This CDR3 comprises 11 residues. The germline V and J ends were trimmed by 4 bases and 3 bases, with 5 bases remaining between them. Germline V gene sequence: CDR1 SGHNT, CDR2 YYREEE (reference sequence). The CDR3 bases are TGTGCCAGCAGCGGAGGCTACGAGCAGTACTTC. It translates to CASSGGYEQYF.

This clone was seen a few times. The chain uses TRBV28 and TRBJ2-1; D is unresolved. V gave up 5 bases and J gave up 6 bases, with 17 bases separating them. This CDR3 region has 15 residues. Germline assignment: CDR1 MDHEN and CDR2 SYDVKM. In DNA, the CDR3 is TGTGCCAGCAGTCGATATTCGCCGGAGCGCAATGAGCAGTTCTTC. Protein sequence: CASSRYSPERNEQFF.

The chain joins TRBV13 to TRBJ1-2; D uncertain. The V gene's germline CDR1 is PRHDT and CDR2 FYEKMQ (reference sequence). The CDR3 runs to 16 residues. V was clipped by 5 bases and J by 0 bases, with 16 bases between them. CDR3 bases: TGTGCCAGCAGCGGATCCGGGATATCTACTAACTATGGCTACACCTTC. It yields the protein CASSGSGISTNYGYTF.

V usage is TRBV18 and J usage is TRBJ1-5; no definite D call. V was cut by 6 bases and J by 5 bases, with 11 bases left in between. Germline CDR1 and CDR2: KGHSH and LQKENI. The CDR3 loop spans 13 amino acids. The CDR3 DNA is TGTGCCAGCTCCCTCGGACGAGATCAGCCCCAGCATTTT. Translation gives CASSLGRDQPQHF.

J is TRBJ1-2 and V is TRBV29-1; the D is unclear. V gave up 2 bases and J gave up 6 bases, with 10 bases separating them. The germline CDR1 and CDR2 sequences are SQVTM and ANQGSEA. This CDR3 region has 12 residues. The CDR3 DNA is TGCAGCGTTGAAACATTTCTGGATGGCTACACCTTC. It encodes CSVETFLDGYTF.

This clone has more than one count but fewer than ten. The rearrangement uses TRBV2 and TRBJ1-5, with D unresolved. The CDR3 covers 13 residues. Germline V gene sequence: CDR1 SNHLY, CDR2 FYNNEI. The V end was cut by 1 base, the J end by 5 bases, with 6 bases between. The CDR3 loop is CASSEGLYQPQHF. The DNA for the CDR3 is TGTGCCAGCAGTGAAGGACTCTATCAGCCCCAGCATTTT.

The V gene is TRBV27, the J gene TRBJ2-5; D call uncertain. The CDR3 has 16 amino acids. V was cut by 6 bases and J by 2 bases, with 19 bases left in between. Germline-derived CDR1 and CDR2 are MNHEY and SMNVEV (reference sequence). CDR3 in amino acids: CASSPRMNKWQETQYF. The DNA of the CDR3 is TGTGCCAGCAGCCCCAGGATGAACAAATGGCAAGAGACCCAGTACTTC.

This clone was seen a few times. The chain couples TRBV27 to TRBJ2-1; 13 nucleotides line up with TRBD2. The CDR3 is 12 residues long. From germline, CDR1 is MNHEY and CDR2 SMNVEV (reference sequence). The V gene end was trimmed by 8 bases and the J gene end by 9 bases; junction bases not matched to a gene: 1. The CDR3 region has the DNA TGTGCCAGCCGGACTAGCGGGAGTGAGCAGTTCTTC. It encodes CASRTSGSEQFF.

This sequence joins TRBV5-1 and TRBJ1-4; TRBD1 agrees at 9 bases. Per the germline V gene, CDR1 is SGHRS and CDR2 is YFSETQ. This CDR3 is built from 15 residues. Trimming took 1 base from V and 6 from J; bases not matched to a gene: 4. The CDR3 is CASSLNTGGDEKLFF. Written as DNA, the CDR3 is TGCGCCAGCAGCTTGAACACAGGGGGCGATGAAAAACTGTTTTTT. The entire variable domain, with the rest obtained from reference TRBV5-1 and TRBJ1-4, is as follows: KAGVTQTPRYLIKTRGQQVTLSCSPISGHRSVSWYQQTPGQGLQFLFEYFSETQRNKGNFPGRFSGRQFSNSRSEMNVSTLELGDSALYLCASSLNTGGDEKLFFGSGTQLSVL.

The CDR3 spells CSVDYWSLSTDTQYF. In nucleotides, the CDR3 is TGCAGCGTTGATTATTGGTCCTTATCCACAGATACGCAGTATTTT. J is TRBJ2-3 and V is TRBV29-1; D not resolved. The CDR3 is 15 amino acids. With 3 bases removed from V and 2 bases from J, the gap between germline ends came to 15 bases. Per germline, CDR1 SQVTM and CDR2 ANQGSEA.

The chain recombines TRBV4-3 with TRBJ2-7, with 8 bases matching TRBD2. Trimming removed 3 bases from V and 0 bases from J; junction bases left unmatched: 7. CDR1 is LGHNA and CDR2 is YSLEER in the germline V gene. This CDR3 has 16 residues. CDR3: CASSQISGASSYEQYF. Written as DNA, the CDR3 is TGCGCCAGCAGCCAGATTAGCGGGGCGAGCTCCTACGAGCAGTACTTC.

The V gene is TRBV25-1, the J gene TRBJ2-5; 10 bases are shared with TRBD2. The CDR3 spans 15 residues. The junction had 2 bases not matched to a gene; V was cut back by 4 bases and J by 0 bases. From germline, CDR1 is MGHDK and CDR2 SYGVNS. CDR3 nucleotide sequence: TGTGCCAGCAGTGTCCTAGCGGGAGACCAAGAGACCCAGTACTTC. It translates to CASSVLAGDQETQYF. The full variable domain, completed using reference TRBV25-1 and TRBJ2-5, is EADIYQTPRYLVIGTGKKITLECSQTMGHDKMYWYQQDPGMELHLIHYSYGVNSTEKGDLSSESTVSRIRTEHFPLTLESARPSHTSQYLCASSVLAGDQETQYFGPGTRLLVL.

V usage is TRBV7-9 and J usage is TRBJ2-6; either TRBD1 or TRBD2 may fit D (5 bases each). CDR3 size: 14 residues. From germline, CDR1 is SEHNR and CDR2 FQNEAQ (reference sequence). V was pared by 11 bases and J by 1 base, with 12 bases between. The CDR3 spells CAGGVLSGANVLTF. The DNA for the CDR3 is TGTGCCGGGGGAGTGTTGTCTGGGGCCAACGTCCTGACTTTC.

The V call is TRBV5-8, the J call TRBJ1-4; D is perhaps TRBD1 (5 bases). Germline loops: CDR1 SGHTS, CDR2 YDEGEE. Between the trimmed V and J ends, which lost 4 bases and 4 bases, there was a span of 14 bases. This CDR3 contains 15 residues. CDR3 in amino acids: CASSPWGSGNEKLFF. CDR3 nucleotides: TGTGCCAGCAGCCCGTGGGGGTCCGGTAATGAAAAACTGTTTTTT.

The DNA for the CDR3 is TGCAGCGTTGCCGGACAGATTGACTACGAGCAGTACTTC. Translating gives CSVAGQIDYEQYF. This rearrangement joins TRBV29-1 to TRBJ2-7, with D perhaps matching TRBD1 (6 bases). V lost 4 bases, J lost 3 bases, and 13 bases lay in between. Germline-derived CDR1 and CDR2 are SQVTM and ANQGSEA. This CDR3 has 13 residues.

This chain uses TRBV7-2 with TRBJ2-2; no definite D call. V gave up 4 bases and J gave up 6 bases, with 9 bases separating them. Germline-derived CDR1 and CDR2 are SGHTA and FQGNSA. The CDR3 totals 13 residues. The CDR3 sequence is CASSSSRAGELFF. In DNA, the CDR3 is TGTGCCAGCAGCTCTAGTCGGGCCGGGGAGCTGTTTTTT.

This clone was observed a handful of times. The chain has TRBV18 and TRBJ1-5; 7 bases line up with TRBD1. The ends lost 0 bases at V and 4 bases at J; junction bases unmatched: 6. CDR3 length: 16 amino acids. In germline, CDR1 is KGHSH, CDR2 LQKENI. CDR3 coding DNA: TGTGCCAGCTCACCACCGGGGGGGACAGCGAATCAGCCCCAGCATTTT. Protein product: CASSPPGGTANQPQHF.

This rearrangement joins TRBV7-2 to TRBJ1-2, with D uncertain. Germline CDR1 and CDR2: SGHTA and FQGNSA. The CDR3 has 15 residues. V lost 5 bases to trimming and J lost 2 bases, with 15 bases between them. Here the CDR3 reads CASSPSVNPNYGYTF. The CDR3 coding sequence is TGTGCCAGCAGCCCTAGCGTGAACCCGAACTATGGCTACACCTTC.

In its sample, this clone was seen once. CDR3 DNA: TGTGCCAGCAGCCCCCGCGGGCCACCTGGCTTCCTACCTGGGGCCAACGTCCTGACTTTC. This encodes CASSPRGPPGFLPGANVLTF. The rearrangement links TRBV4-2 to TRBJ2-6, with D possibly TRBD2 on 5 matching bases. The CDR3 runs to 20 residues. Germline V lookup: CDR1 LGHNA, CDR2 YNFKEQ. Deletions cut 4 bases from V and 2 bases from J, with 24 bases between.

J is TRBJ2-7 and V is TRBV28; 8 bases are shared with TRBD1. Germline V gene sequence: CDR1 MDHEN, CDR2 SYDVKM. This CDR3 has 15 residues. V was pared by 6 bases and J by 9 bases, with 16 bases of the junction left unmatched. The CDR3 loop reads CASRIPGQVPEGQYF. The CDR3 region has the DNA TGTGCCAGCAGGATACCGGGACAGGTTCCCGAGGGGCAGTACTTC.

The chain links TRBV2 to TRBJ1-4, with TRBD1 matching 8 bases. CDR1 and CDR2 (germline): SNHLY, FYNNEI. The CDR3 is made up of 14 amino acids. With 2 bases clipped from V and 5 bases from J, the junction kept 1 base outside the gene matches. CDR3: CASSERTGNEKLFF. In DNA, the CDR3 is TGTGCCAGCAGTGAAAGGACAGGGAATGAAAAACTGTTTTTT.

About this clone itself: The DNA is omitted, as the CDR3 cannot be located on it reliably, and the CDR3 follows TCRdb's listing. The chain has TRBV5-6 and TRBJ1-3; TRBD1 is taken as the D call from the table, unchecked against the DNA. The CDR3 length is 15 residues, termini included. Germline assignment: CDR1 SGHDT and CDR2 YYEEEE. The chain's CDR3 is CASSLVGTGARAVDF.

Only one count was recorded for this clone. This chain joins TRBV5-1 and TRBJ2-3, with TRBD2 matching 8 bases. V lost 4 bases and J lost 0; bases outside the gene matches: 7. CDR1 SGHRS and CDR2 YFSETQ come from the germline V gene. The CDR3 runs to 16 residues. CDR3 sequence: CASSGGLAQSTDTQYF. The DNA for the CDR3 is TGCGCCAGCAGCGGCGGACTAGCTCAAAGCACAGATACGCAGTATTTT. Based on the CDR3 plus reference TRBV5-1 and TRBJ2-3, the full variable domain is KAGVTQTPRYLIKTRGQQVTLSCSPISGHRSVSWYQQTPGQGLQFLFEYFSETQRNKGNFPGRFSGRQFSNSRSEMNVSTLELGDSALYLCASSGGLAQSTDTQYFGPGTRLTVL.

V gene TRBV19 combines with J gene TRBJ2-7, with D uncertain. The CDR3 consists of 17 residues. The germline gives CDR1 LNHDA, CDR2 SQIVND (reference sequence). V was trimmed by 2 bases and J by 0 bases, leaving 17 bases between them. CDR3 sequence: CASSISYVGKSSYEQYF. The CDR3 DNA follows: TGTGCCAGTAGTATATCTTATGTGGGAAAGAGCTCCTACGAGCAGTACTTC.

This chain connects TRBV5-1 to TRBJ2-7; possible D gene TRBD2, 6 bases. Per the germline V gene, CDR1 is SGHRS and CDR2 is YFSETQ. The CDR3 runs to 15 residues. Trimming took off 1 base at V and 2 bases at J, with 13 bases between the two ends. CDR3 bases: TGCGCCAGCAGCTTGTTCGGGAGTGGGACCTACGAGCAGTACTTC. It specifies CASSLFGSGTYEQYF.

This sequence joins TRBV19 and TRBJ2-7; TRBD1 matches 10 bases. J lost 6 bases, V lost 3 bases, and 8 bases had no gene match. Germline CDR1 LNHDA, CDR2 SQIVND (reference sequence). The CDR3 is 15 amino acids. CDR3 loop: CASSMGTGATAEQYF. DNA for the CDR3: TGTGCCAGTAGTATGGGGACAGGGGCGACGGCCGAGCAGTACTTC.

This clone was seen a handful of times. The rearrangement uses TRBV7-6 and TRBJ2-2, with D uncertain. The CDR3 is 15 amino acids. Germline V CDR1 and CDR2: SGHVS, FNYEAQ. Deletions cut 4 bases from V and 1 base from J, with 10 bases between. For the CDR3, the DNA is TGTGCCAGCAGCTCCTATGAAGGGAACACCGGGGAGCTGTTTTTT. Translating it yields CASSSYEGNTGELFF.

The J gene is TRBJ1-4, the V gene TRBV30; no clear D. Between the trimmed V and J ends, which lost 4 bases and 4 bases, there was a span of 19 bases. CDR3 length equals 16 residues. CDR1 and CDR2 from the germline V gene are GTSNPN and SVGIG (reference sequence). CDR3 coding DNA: TGTGCCTGGACCCCACCATCGGGAGCGTTTAATGAAAAACTGTTTTTT. Translating it yields CAWTPPSGAFNEKLFF.

This clone has only a few counts. The rearrangement joins TRBV27 to TRBJ2-1, with D unclear. There are 13 residues in the CDR3. Trimming left V 4 bases short and J 7 bases short, with 11 bases between. CDR1 and CDR2 from the germline V gene are MNHEY and SMNVEV (reference sequence). CDR3 sequence reads: CASSSIINNEQFF. The DNA of the CDR3 is TGTGCCAGCAGTTCTATAATCAATAATGAGCAGTTCTTC.

This clone came up a few times. The rearrangement joins TRBV30 to TRBJ1-3; D is undetermined. The germline V and J ends were trimmed by 6 bases and 4 bases, with 10 bases remaining between them. CDR3 length: 12 residues. The germline gives CDR1 GTSNPN, CDR2 SVGIG (reference sequence). The CDR3 sequence: CACAEAGNTIYF. CDR3 nucleotide sequence: TGTGCCTGCGCCGAGGCAGGAAACACCATATATTTT.